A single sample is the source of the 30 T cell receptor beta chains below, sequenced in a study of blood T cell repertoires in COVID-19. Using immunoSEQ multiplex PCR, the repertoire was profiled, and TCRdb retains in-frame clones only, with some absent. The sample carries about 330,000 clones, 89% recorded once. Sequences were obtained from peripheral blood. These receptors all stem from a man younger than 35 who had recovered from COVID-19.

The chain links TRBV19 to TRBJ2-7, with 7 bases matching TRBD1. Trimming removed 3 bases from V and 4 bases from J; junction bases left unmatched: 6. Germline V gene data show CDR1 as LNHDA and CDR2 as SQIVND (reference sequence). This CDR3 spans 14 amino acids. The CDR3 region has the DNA TGTGCCAGTAGTATGACAGGGACCAGATACGAGCAGTACTTC. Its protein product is CASSMTGTRYEQYF. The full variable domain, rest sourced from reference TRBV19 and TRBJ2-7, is DGGITQSPKYLFRKEGQNVTLSCEQNLNHDAMYWYRQDPGQGLRLIYYSQIVNDFQKGDIAEGYSVSREKKESFPLTVTSAQKNPTAFYLCASSMTGTRYEQYFGPGTRLTVT.

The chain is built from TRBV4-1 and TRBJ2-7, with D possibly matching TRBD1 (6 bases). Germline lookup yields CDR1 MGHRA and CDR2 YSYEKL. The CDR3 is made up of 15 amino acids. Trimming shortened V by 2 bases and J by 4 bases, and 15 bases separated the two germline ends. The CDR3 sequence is CASSQIMDSRYEQYF. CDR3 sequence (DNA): TGCGCCAGCAGCCAAATTATGGACAGCAGATACGAGCAGTACTTC.

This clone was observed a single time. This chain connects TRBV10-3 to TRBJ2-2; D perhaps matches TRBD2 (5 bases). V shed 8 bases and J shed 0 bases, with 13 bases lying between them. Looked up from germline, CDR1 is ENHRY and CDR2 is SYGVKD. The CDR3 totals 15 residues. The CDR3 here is CAIGPSGSNTGELFF. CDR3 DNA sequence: TGTGCCATCGGCCCCTCGGGGTCGAACACCGGGGAGCTGTTTTTT.

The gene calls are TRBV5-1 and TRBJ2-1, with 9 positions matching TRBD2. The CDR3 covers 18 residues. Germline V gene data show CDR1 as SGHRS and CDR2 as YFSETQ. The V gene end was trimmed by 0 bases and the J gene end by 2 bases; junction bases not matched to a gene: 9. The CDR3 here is CASSLADAGGPPYNEQFF. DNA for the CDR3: TGCGCCAGCAGCTTGGCCGATGCGGGAGGGCCGCCCTACAATGAGCAGTTCTTC.

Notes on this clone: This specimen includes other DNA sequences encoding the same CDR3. The CDR3 here is CASSLDPSSYEQYF. The CDR3 region has the DNA TGCGCCAGCAGCCTGGATCCGAGCTCCTACGAGCAGTACTTC. The chain links TRBV5-1 to TRBJ2-7; D gene unclear. CDR1 and CDR2 (germline): SGHRS, YFSETQ. V was shortened by 4 bases and J by 0 bases, with 11 bases between the two germline ends. The CDR3 spans 14 residues.

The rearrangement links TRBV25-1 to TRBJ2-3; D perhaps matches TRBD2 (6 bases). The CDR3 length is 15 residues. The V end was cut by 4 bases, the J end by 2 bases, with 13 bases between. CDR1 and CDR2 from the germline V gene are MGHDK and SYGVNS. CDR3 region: CASSARLVPTDTQYF. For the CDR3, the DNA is TGTGCCAGCAGTGCTAGACTAGTCCCCACAGATACGCAGTATTTT. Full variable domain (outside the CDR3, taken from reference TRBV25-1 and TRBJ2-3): EADIYQTPRYLVIGTGKKITLECSQTMGHDKMYWYQQDPGMELHLIHYSYGVNSTEKGDLSSESTVSRIRTEHFPLTLESARPSHTSQYLCASSARLVPTDTQYFGPGTRLTVL.

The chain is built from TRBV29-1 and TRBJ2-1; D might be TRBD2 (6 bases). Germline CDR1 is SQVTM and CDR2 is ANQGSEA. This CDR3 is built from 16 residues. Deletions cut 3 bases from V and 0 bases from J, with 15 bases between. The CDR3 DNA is TGCAGCGTTGAGTTAGCGGTAAAGAGCTCCTACAATGAGCAGTTCTTC. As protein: CSVELAVKSSYNEQFF.

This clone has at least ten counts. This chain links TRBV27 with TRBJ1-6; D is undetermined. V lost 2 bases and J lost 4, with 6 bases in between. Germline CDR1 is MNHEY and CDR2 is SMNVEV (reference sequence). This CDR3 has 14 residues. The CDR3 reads CASSLLQYNSPLHF. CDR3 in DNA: TGTGCCAGCAGTTTACTACAGTATAATTCACCCCTCCACTTT.

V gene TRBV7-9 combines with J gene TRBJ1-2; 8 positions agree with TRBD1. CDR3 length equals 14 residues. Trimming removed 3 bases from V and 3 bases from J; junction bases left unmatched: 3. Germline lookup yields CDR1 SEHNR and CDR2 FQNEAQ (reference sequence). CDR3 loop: CASSFRGHDYGYTF. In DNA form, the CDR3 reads TGTGCCAGCAGCTTCAGGGGGCATGACTATGGCTACACCTTC.

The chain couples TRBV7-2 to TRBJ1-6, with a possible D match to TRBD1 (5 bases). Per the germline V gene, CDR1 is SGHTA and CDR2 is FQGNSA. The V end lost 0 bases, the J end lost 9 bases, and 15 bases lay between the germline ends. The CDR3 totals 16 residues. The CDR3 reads CASSLALGGVGSPLHF. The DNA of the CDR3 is TGTGCCAGCAGCTTAGCCCTGGGGGGAGTTGGTTCACCCCTCCACTTT.

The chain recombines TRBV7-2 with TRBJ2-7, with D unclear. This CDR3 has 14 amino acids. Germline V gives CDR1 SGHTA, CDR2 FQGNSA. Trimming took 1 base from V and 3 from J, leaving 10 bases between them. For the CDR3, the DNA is TGTGCCAGCAGCTTAGGAGATCGGTACTACGAGCAGTACTTC. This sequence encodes CASSLGDRYYEQYF.

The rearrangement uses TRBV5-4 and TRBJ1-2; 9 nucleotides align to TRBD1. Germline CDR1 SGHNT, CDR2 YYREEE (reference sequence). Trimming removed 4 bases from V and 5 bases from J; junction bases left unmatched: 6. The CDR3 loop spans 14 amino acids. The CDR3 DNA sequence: TGTGCCAGCAGCCTGGGGACAGGGATATATGGCTACACCTTC. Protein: CASSLGTGIYGYTF.

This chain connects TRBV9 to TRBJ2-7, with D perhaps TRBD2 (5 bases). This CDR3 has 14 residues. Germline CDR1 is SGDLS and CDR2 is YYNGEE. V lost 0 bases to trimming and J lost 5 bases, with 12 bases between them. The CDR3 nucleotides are TGTGCCAGCAGCGTAGGAGGGTTGGGCGACGAGCAGTACTTC. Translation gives CASSVGGLGDEQYF.

Here the CDR3 reads CASSLEWGPQETQYF. The CDR3 bases are TGTGCCAGCAGCTTGGAGTGGGGCCCCCAAGAGACCCAGTACTTC. The chain couples TRBV7-2 to TRBJ2-5; tentative D call: TRBD1 (5 bases). Germline CDR1 SGHTA, CDR2 FQGNSA. The V end was cut by 3 bases, the J end by 1 base, with 12 bases between. The CDR3 consists of 15 residues. The full variable domain, its missing parts supplied by reference TRBV7-2 and TRBJ2-5, is GAGVSQSPSNKVTEKGKDVELRCDPISGHTALYWYRQSLGQGLEFLIYFQGNSAPDKSGLPSDRFSAERTGGSVSTLTIQRTQQEDSAVYLCASSLEWGPQETQYFGPGTRLLVL.

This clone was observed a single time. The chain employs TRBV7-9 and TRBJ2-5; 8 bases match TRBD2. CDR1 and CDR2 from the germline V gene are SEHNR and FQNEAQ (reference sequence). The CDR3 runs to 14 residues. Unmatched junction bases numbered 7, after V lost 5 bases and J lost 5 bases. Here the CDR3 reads CASSLGGAKETQYF. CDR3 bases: TGTGCCAGCAGCCTCGGGGGGGCGAAGGAGACCCAGTACTTC.

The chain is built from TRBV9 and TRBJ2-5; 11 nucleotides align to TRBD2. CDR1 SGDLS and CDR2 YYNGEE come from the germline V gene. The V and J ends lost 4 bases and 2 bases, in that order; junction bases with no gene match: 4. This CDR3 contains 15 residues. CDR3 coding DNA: TGTGCCAGCAGCCCCGGGACTAGCGGACAAGAGACCCAGTACTTC. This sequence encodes CASSPGTSGQETQYF.

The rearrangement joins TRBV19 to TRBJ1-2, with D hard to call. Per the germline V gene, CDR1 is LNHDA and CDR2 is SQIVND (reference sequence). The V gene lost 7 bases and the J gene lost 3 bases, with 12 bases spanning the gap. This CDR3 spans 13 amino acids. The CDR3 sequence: CASNPGVDYGYTF. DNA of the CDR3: TGTGCCAGTAATCCGGGAGTGGACTATGGCTACACCTTC.

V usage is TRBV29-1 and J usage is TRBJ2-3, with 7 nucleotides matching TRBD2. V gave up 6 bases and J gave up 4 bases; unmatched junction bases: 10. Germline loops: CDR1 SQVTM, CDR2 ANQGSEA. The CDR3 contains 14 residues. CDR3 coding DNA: TGCAGCGTACCCGCCCAGCGGGAATCAGATACGCAGTATTTT. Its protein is CSVPAQRESDTQYF.

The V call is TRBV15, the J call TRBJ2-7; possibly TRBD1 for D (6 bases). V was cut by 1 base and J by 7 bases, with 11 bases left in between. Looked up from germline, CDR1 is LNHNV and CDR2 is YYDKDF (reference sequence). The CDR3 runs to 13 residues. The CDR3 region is CATSRGGGEEQYF. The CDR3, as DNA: TGTGCCACCAGCAGAGGAGGGGGTGAGGAGCAGTACTTC.

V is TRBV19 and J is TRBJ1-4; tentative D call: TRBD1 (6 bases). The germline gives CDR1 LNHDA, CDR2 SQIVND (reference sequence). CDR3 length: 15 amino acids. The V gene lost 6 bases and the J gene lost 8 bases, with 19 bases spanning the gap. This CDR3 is CASSIQGSKAEKLFF. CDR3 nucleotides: TGTGCCAGTAGCATACAGGGTTCAAAGGCGGAAAAACTGTTTTTT.

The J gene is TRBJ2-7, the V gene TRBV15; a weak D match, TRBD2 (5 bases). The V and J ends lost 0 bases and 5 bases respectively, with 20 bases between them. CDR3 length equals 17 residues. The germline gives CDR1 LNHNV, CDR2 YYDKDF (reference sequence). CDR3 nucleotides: TGTGCCACCAGCAGAGATCCGGGGTTAATACCGGGTGACGAGCAGTACTTC. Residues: CATSRDPGLIPGDEQYF.

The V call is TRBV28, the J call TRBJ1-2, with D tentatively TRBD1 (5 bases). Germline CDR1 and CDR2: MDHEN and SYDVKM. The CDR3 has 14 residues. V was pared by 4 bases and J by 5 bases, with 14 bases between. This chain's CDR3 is CASSSPGGEYGYTF. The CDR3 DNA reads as TGTGCCAGCAGTTCCCCCGGGGGGGAGTATGGCTACACCTTC.

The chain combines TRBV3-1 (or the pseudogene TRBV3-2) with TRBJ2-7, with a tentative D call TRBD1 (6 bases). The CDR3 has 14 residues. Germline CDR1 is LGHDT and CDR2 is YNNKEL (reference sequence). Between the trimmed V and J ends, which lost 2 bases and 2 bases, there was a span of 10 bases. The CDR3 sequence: CASSQQGHTYEQYF. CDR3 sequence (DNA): TGTGCCAGCAGCCAACAGGGACACACCTACGAGCAGTACTTC.

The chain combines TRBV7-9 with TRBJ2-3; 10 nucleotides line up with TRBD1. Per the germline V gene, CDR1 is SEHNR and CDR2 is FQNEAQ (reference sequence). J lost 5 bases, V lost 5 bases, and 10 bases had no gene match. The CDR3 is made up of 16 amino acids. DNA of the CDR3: TGTGCCAGCAGCCGTACTTGGGACAGGGGAATAGATACGCAGTATTTT. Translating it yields CASSRTWDRGIDTQYF.

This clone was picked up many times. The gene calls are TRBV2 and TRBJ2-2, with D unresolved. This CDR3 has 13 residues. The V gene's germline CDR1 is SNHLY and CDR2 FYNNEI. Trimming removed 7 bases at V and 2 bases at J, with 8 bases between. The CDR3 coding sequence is TGTGCCAGCATTACGGTAAACACCGGGGAGCTGTTTTTT. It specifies CASITVNTGELFF.

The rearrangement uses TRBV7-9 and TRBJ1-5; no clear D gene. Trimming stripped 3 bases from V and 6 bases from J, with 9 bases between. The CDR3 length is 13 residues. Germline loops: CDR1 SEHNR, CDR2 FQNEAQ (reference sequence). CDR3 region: CASSFLESQPQHF. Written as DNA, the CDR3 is TGTGCCAGCAGCTTTCTAGAAAGTCAGCCCCAGCATTTT.

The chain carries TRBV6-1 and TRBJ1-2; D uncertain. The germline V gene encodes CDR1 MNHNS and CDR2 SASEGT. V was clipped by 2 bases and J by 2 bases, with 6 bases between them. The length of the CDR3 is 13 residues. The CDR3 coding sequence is TGTGCCAGCAGTGAAAGAGGGAACTATGGCTACACCTTC. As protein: CASSERGNYGYTF.

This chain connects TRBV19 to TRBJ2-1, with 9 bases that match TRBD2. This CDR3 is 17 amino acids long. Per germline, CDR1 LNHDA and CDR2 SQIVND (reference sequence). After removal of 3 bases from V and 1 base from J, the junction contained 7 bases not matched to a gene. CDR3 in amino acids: CASSIASGTGSYNEQFF. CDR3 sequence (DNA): TGTGCCAGTAGTATTGCTAGCGGGACCGGGTCCTACAATGAGCAGTTCTTC.

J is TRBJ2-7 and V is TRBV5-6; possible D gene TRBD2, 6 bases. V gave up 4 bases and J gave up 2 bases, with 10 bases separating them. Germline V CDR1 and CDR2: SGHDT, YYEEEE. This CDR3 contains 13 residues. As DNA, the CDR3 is TGTGCCAGCAGCCGGGACTTCACCTACGAGCAGTACTTC. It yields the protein CASSRDFTYEQYF.

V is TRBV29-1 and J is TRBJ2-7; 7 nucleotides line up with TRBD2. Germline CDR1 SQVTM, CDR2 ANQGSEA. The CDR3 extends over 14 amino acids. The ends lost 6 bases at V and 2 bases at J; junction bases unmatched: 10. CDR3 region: CSVPIAGDPYEQYF. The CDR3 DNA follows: TGCAGCGTCCCAATAGCGGGTGATCCCTACGAGCAGTACTTC.